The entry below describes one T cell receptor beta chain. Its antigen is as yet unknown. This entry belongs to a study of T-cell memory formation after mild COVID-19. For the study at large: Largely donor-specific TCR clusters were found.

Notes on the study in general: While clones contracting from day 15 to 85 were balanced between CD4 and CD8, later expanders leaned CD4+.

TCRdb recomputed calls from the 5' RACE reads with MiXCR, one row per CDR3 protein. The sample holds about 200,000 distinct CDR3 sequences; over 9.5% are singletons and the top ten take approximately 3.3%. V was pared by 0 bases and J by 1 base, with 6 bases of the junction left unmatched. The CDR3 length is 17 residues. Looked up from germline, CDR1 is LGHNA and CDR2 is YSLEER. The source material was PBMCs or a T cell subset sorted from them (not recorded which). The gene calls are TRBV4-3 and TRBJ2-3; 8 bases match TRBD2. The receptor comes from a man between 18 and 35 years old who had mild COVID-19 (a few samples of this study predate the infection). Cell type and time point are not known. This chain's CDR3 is CASSQDPGTRGTDTQYF. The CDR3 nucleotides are TGCGCCAGCAGCCAAGATCCCGGGACTAGAGGCACAGATACGCAGTATTTT.